This is a list of T cell receptor beta chains from one sample in a study of blood T cell repertoires in COVID-19. The repertoire was sequenced with immunoSEQ multiplex PCR; TCRdb's copy has only in-frame clones and lacks some. The data contain approximately 300,000 clones, 85% of them singletons. The specimen was PBMCs or T cells enriched from blood (not recorded which). The source of these receptors is a woman between 25 and 40 years old who had been exposed to COVID-19. CDR3s leave out the opening cysteine and the closing phenylalanine or tryptophan. The size of a clone is reported for some rows only, either as once, few or many, or as a class for expanded clones.

abundance: NA
len: 12
j_gene: TRBJ1-4
v_gene: TRBV10-3
CDR3aa: AISGTGREEKLF

abundance: NA
len: 14
j_gene: TRBJ2-7
v_gene: TRBV27
CDR3aa: ASNIAGGLGSYEQY

abundance: NA
len: 13
j_gene: TRBJ2-1
v_gene: TRBV27
CDR3aa: ASRTGANSYNEQF

abundance: NA
len: 12
j_gene: TRBJ1-3
v_gene: TRBV28
CDR3aa: ASSWSPSGNTIY

abundance: NA
len: 14
j_gene: TRBJ1-4
v_gene: TRBV5-5
CDR3aa: ASSVSVGQPNEKLF

abundance: NA
len: 15
j_gene: TRBJ2-1
v_gene: TRBV19
CDR3aa: ASKESWGSGKGYEQF

abundance: few
len: 14
j_gene: TRBJ2-7
v_gene: TRBV5-5
CDR3aa: ASSLVSGSYSDEQY

abundance: NA
len: 18
j_gene: TRBJ1-5
v_gene: TRBV23-1
CDR3aa: ASNPIRFQIRDKEHQPQH

abundance: few
len: 13
j_gene: TRBJ2-1
v_gene: TRBV28
CDR3aa: ASSDLVAGMNEQF

abundance: NA
len: 15
j_gene: TRBJ2-5
v_gene: TRBV30
CDR3aa: AWMRLAGGHQQETQY

abundance: NA
len: 14
j_gene: TRBJ2-7
v_gene: TRBV7-9
CDR3aa: ASSLAYPSGTYEQY

abundance: NA
len: 14
j_gene: TRBJ2-1
v_gene: TRBV21-1
CDR3aa: ASNLYLAGGPGEQF

abundance: NA
len: 11
j_gene: TRBJ2-7
v_gene: TRBV7-9
CDR3aa: ASSLAGRYEQY

abundance: NA
len: 12
j_gene: TRBJ2-5
v_gene: TRBV6-2/TRBV6-3
CDR3aa: ASSRAGGQETQY

abundance: NA
len: 14
j_gene: TRBJ2-3
v_gene: TRBV3-1/TRBV3-2
CDR3aa: ASSQLSGAPGDTQY

abundance: NA
len: 20
j_gene: TRBJ2-1
v_gene: TRBV3-1/TRBV3-2
CDR3aa: ASSHPGLAGGEKKNSYNEQF

abundance: NA
len: 14
j_gene: TRBJ2-1
v_gene: TRBV11-2
CDR3aa: ASTQVGSGRHNEQF

abundance: NA
len: 14
j_gene: TRBJ1-5
v_gene: TRBV6-2/TRBV6-3
CDR3aa: ASSYPTGGAGQPQH

abundance: NA
len: 12
j_gene: TRBJ2-7
v_gene: TRBV2
CDR3aa: ASRIDTYGDEQY

abundance: NA
len: 12
j_gene: TRBJ1-2
v_gene: TRBV7-2
CDR3aa: ASSLVPQGGGYT

abundance: NA
len: 13
j_gene: TRBJ2-3
v_gene: TRBV29-1
CDR3aa: SVTPPGTATDTQY

abundance: few
len: 14
j_gene: TRBJ1-4
v_gene: TRBV7-9
CDR3aa: ASSLGDRGQDEKLF

abundance: NA
len: 12
j_gene: TRBJ2-7
v_gene: TRBV10-2
CDR3aa: ASSLGGRRYEQY

abundance: NA
len: 13
j_gene: TRBJ2-3
v_gene: TRBV11-2
CDR3aa: ASSLGGGGTDTQY

abundance: NA
len: 13
j_gene: TRBJ1-1
v_gene: TRBV25-1
CDR3aa: ASSGSRGLNTEAF

abundance: NA
len: 13
j_gene: TRBJ1-5
v_gene: TRBV6-4
CDR3aa: ASRVSEQENQPQH

abundance: NA
len: 13
j_gene: TRBJ1-2
v_gene: TRBV19
CDR3aa: ASSMTGNINYGYT

abundance: NA
len: 12
j_gene: TRBJ1-5
v_gene: TRBV15
CDR3aa: ATSREQGNQPQH

abundance: NA
len: 14
j_gene: TRBJ1-1
v_gene: TRBV12-5
CDR3aa: ASGLNVRVEGTEAF

abundance: NA
len: 12
j_gene: TRBJ2-7
v_gene: TRBV7-2
CDR3aa: ASSADRGINEQY

abundance: NA
len: 11
j_gene: TRBJ2-7
v_gene: TRBV6-5
CDR3aa: ASMSSGSYEQY

abundance: NA
len: 14
j_gene: TRBJ2-1
v_gene: TRBV2
CDR3aa: ASTTALASYYNEQF

abundance: NA
len: 13
j_gene: TRBJ2-1
v_gene: TRBV2
CDR3aa: ASSKTSGSNNEQF

abundance: once
len: 9
j_gene: TRBJ2-1
v_gene: TRBV12-3/TRBV12-4
CDR3aa: ASSFSPEQF

abundance: NA
len: 15
j_gene: TRBJ1-2
v_gene: TRBV21-1
CDR3aa: ASSRLCSGTAIYGYT

abundance: NA
len: 13
j_gene: TRBJ2-7
v_gene: TRBV7-9
CDR3aa: ASSLDLVRSYEQY

abundance: NA
len: 13
j_gene: TRBJ2-7
v_gene: TRBV29-1
CDR3aa: SVESTSGGAYEQY

abundance: NA
len: 12
j_gene: TRBJ1-1
v_gene: TRBV11-1
CDR3aa: ASSWGGQNTEAF

abundance: once
len: 12
j_gene: TRBJ1-2
v_gene: TRBV3-1/TRBV3-2
CDR3aa: ASSQDRQTGGYT

abundance: NA
len: 16
j_gene: TRBJ2-1
v_gene: TRBV28
CDR3aa: ASSAPKASGGLYNEQF

abundance: NA
len: 12
j_gene: TRBJ2-5
v_gene: TRBV29-1
CDR3aa: SVGQTGMKETQY

abundance: NA
len: 14
j_gene: TRBJ1-6
v_gene: TRBV30
CDR3aa: AWSGKTGGSNSPLH

abundance: NA
len: 13
j_gene: TRBJ2-2
v_gene: TRBV3-1/TRBV3-2
CDR3aa: ASSGRDRSSGELF

abundance: many
len: 11
j_gene: TRBJ1-1
v_gene: TRBV19
CDR3aa: ASSPKGGTEAF

abundance: few
len: 14
j_gene: TRBJ2-7
v_gene: TRBV7-9
CDR3aa: ASSLVFGTGDHEQY

abundance: NA
len: 13
j_gene: TRBJ1-1
v_gene: TRBV5-4
CDR3aa: ASDRDRRGNTEAF

abundance: NA
len: 16
j_gene: TRBJ2-3
v_gene: TRBV10-2
CDR3aa: ASSRGVIAGGRTDTQY

abundance: once
len: 9
j_gene: TRBJ2-2
v_gene: TRBV6-5
CDR3aa: ASGQNGELF

abundance: NA
len: 13
j_gene: TRBJ1-5
v_gene: TRBV5-4
CDR3aa: ASSPTVEGNQPQH